The entry below describes one T cell receptor beta chain. Trimming pared 2 bases from V and 0 bases from J, leaving 11 bases between. CDR1 is MNHEY and CDR2 is SMNVEV in the germline V gene (reference sequence). There are 15 residues in the CDR3. The data stem from a study of CD8 T cells in Susac syndrome. Reverse transcription used roughly 0.5 to 1 ug RNA and random hexamers. From the immunoSEQ multiplex PCR reads, TCRdb called clonotypes with MiXCR, one entry per CDR3 protein. The sample comprises approximately 300,000 distinct CDR3 sequences, approximately 85% of which are singletons, and 0.2% to 0.25% rests with the top ten.

The sequenced sample was CD8+ T cells from PBMCs. This receptor was obtained from a human donor with multiple sclerosis. The rearrangement links TRBV27 to TRBJ2-7; TRBD1 might be the D (5 bases). CDR3 in amino acids: CASSLDSRSSYEQYF. CDR3 DNA: TGTGCCAGCAGTTTAGACAGCAGGAGCTCCTACGAGCAGTACTTC.